This TCR beta chain was identified in a study of T cells in localized non-small cell lung cancer. Whole-study results and caveats: Measurement of T cell clonality placed uninvolved adjacent lung highest, above the level in tumor. Adjacent lung held a median roughly 50 of the top 100 tumor clones. Longer survival (overall) was linked to higher T cell density in blood. Sequencing was limited to one tumor region, leaving the possibility of heterogeneity open.

On this clone itself: No antigen is known for it.

The CDR3 totals 15 residues. The table came from immunoSEQ multiplex PCR; TCRdb's copy has only in-frame clones and leaves some out. The sample shows 4,000 to 5,000 clones, about 30% of them seen only once. This receptor was taken from a man between 40 and 70 years old with stage II lung adenocarcinoma. This specimen was lung tumor tissue, taken before any cancer treatment. This rearrangement joins TRBV7-5 to TRBJ2-3; the DNA was not used to check the table's D call, TRBD2. TRBV7-5 is given as a pseudogene. As DNA, the CDR3 is TGTGCCAGCAGTGCTAAGCGGTTGGGAACAGATACGCAGTATTTT. Its protein is CASSAKRLGTDTQYF.